This T cell receptor beta chain came from a study of CD8 T cells in Susac syndrome. The authors reverse transcribed about 0.5 to 1 ug RNA with random hexamers. The authors amplified TCR beta CDR3 across 54 Vbeta and 13 Jbeta using immunoSEQ multiplex PCR. TCRdb recomputed calls from the immunoSEQ multiplex PCR reads with MiXCR, one row per CDR3 protein. The sample includes about 210,000 distinct CDR3 sequences, around 95% of them seen just once. The CDR3 covers 14 residues. The germline V gene encodes CDR1 MNHEY and CDR2 SVGAGI. Trimming pared 6 bases from V and 5 bases from J, leaving 15 bases between. CD8+ and CD4+ blood T cells underwent TCR beta sequencing.

The sequencing input was CD4+ T cells from PBMCs. This rearrangement joins TRBV6-5 to TRBJ2-3, with D maybe TRBD1 (5 bases). This receptor was obtained from a human donor with multiple sclerosis. This CDR3 is CASRAAQGRDTQYF. The CDR3 bases are TGTGCCAGCAGGGCCGCGCAGGGCAGAGATACGCAGTATTTT.